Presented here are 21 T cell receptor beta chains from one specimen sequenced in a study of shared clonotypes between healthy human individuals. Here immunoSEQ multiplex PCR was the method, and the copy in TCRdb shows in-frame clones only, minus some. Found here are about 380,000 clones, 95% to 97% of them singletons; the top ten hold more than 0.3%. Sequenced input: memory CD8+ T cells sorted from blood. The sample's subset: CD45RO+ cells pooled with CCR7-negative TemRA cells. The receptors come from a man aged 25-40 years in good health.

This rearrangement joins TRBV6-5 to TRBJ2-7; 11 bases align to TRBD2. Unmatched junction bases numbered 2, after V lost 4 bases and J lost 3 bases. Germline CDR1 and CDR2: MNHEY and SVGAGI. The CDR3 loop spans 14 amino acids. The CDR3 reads CASSFGTSGYEQYF. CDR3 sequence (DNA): TGTGCCAGCAGTTTTGGGACTAGCGGCTACGAGCAGTACTTC.

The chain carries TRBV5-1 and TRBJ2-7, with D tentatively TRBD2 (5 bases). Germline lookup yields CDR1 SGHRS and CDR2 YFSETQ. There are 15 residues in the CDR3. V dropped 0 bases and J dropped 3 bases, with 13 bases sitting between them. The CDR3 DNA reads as TGCGCCAGCAGCTTGGGGTGGGAGTTTTACTACGAGCAGTACTTC. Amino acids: CASSLGWEFYYEQYF. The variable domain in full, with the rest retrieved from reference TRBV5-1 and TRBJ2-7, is KAGVTQTPRYLIKTRGQQVTLSCSPISGHRSVSWYQQTPGQGLQFLFEYFSETQRNKGNFPGRFSGRQFSNSRSEMNVSTLELGDSALYLCASSLGWEFYYEQYFGPGTRLTVT.

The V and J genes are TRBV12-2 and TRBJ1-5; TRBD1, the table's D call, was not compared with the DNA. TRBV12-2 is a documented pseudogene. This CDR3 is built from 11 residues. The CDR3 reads CASRYREPQHF. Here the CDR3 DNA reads TGTGCAAGTCGCTACAGGGAGCCCCAGCATTTT.

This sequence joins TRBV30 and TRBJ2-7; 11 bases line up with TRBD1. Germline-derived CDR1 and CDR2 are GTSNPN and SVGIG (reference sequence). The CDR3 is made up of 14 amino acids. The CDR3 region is CSAHSGTGGYEQYF. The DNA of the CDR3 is TGTTCTGCGCACTCCGGGACAGGGGGCTACGAGCAGTACTTC. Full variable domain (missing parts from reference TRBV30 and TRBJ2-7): SQTIHQWPATLVQPVGSPLSLECTVEGTSNPNLYWYRQAAGRGLQLLFYSVGIGQISSEVPQNLSASRPQDRQFILSSKKLLLSDSGFYLCSAHSGTGGYEQYFGPGTRLTVT.

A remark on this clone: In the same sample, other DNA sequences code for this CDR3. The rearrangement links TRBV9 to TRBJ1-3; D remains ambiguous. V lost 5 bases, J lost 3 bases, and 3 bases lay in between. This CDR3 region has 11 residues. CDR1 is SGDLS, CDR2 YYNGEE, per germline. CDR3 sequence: CASSGGNTIYF. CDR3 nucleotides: TGTGCCAGCAGTGGTGGAAACACCATATATTTT.

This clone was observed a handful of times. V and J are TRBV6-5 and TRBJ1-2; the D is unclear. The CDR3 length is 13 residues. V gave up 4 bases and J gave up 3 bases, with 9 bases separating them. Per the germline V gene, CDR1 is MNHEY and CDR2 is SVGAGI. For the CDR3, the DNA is TGTGCCAGCAGTTTGTTCAGTTACTATGGCTACACCTTC. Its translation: CASSLFSYYGYTF.

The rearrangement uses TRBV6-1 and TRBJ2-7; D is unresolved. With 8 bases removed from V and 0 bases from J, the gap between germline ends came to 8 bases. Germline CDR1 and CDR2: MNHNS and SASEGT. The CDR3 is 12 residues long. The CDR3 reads CASCGPSYEQYF. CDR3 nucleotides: TGTGCCAGCTGCGGACCCTCCTACGAGCAGTACTTC.

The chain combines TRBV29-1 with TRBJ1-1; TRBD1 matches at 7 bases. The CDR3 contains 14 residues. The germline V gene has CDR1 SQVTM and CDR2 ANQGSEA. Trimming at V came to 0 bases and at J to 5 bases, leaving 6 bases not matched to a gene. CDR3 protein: CSVEDEQGRTEAFF. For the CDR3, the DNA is TGCAGCGTTGAAGATGAACAGGGGAGGACTGAAGCTTTCTTT.

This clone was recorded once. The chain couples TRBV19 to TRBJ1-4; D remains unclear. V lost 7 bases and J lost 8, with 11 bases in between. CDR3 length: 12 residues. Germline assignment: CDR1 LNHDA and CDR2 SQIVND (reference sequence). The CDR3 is CASNTQGEKLFF. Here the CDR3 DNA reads TGTGCCAGTAACACCCAAGGGGAAAAACTGTTTTTT.

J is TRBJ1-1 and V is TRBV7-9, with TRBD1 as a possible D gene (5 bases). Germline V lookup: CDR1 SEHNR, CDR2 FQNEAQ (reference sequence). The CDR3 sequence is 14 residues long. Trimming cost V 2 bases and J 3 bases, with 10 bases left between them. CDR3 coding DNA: TGTGCCAGCAGCTTACCCGGGACGGACACTGAAGCTTTCTTT. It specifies CASSLPGTDTEAFF.

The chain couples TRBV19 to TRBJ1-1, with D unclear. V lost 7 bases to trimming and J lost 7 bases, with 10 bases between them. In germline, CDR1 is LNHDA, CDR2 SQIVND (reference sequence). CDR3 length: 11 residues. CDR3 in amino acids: CASKASGEAFF. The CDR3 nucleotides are TGTGCCAGTAAGGCGTCCGGTGAAGCTTTCTTT. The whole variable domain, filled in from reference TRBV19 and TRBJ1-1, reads DGGITQSPKYLFRKEGQNVTLSCEQNLNHDAMYWYRQDPGQGLRLIYYSQIVNDFQKGDIAEGYSVSREKKESFPLTVTSAQKNPTAFYLCASKASGEAFFGQGTRLTVV.

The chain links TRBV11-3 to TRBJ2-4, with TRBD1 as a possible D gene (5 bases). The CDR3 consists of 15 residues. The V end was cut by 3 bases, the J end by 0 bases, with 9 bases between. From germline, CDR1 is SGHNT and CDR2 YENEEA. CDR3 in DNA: TGTGCCAGCAGCTTGACAGTGATAGCCAAAAACATTCAGTACTTC. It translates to CASSLTVIAKNIQYF.

The CDR3, as DNA: TGTGCCAGCAGTTTAGGACAGGGAGCAGGGACAGATACGCAGTATTTT. Translating gives CASSLGQGAGTDTQYF. The J gene is TRBJ2-3, the V gene TRBV28; 8 bases are shared with TRBD1. V gave up 2 bases and J gave up 3 bases; unmatched junction bases: 7. The CDR3 is 16 amino acids. Germline lookup yields CDR1 MDHEN and CDR2 SYDVKM.

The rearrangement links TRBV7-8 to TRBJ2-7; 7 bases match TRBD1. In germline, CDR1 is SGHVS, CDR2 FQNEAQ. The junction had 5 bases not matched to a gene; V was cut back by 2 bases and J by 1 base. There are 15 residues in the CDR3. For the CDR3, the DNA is TGTGCCAGCAGCTTACCCCGGGGACAGTCCTACGAGCAGTACTTC. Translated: CASSLPRGQSYEQYF. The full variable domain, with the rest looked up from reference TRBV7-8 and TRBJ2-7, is GAGVSQSPRYKVAKRGQDVALRCDPISGHVSLFWYQQALGQGPEFLTYFQNEAQLDKSGLPSDRFFAERPEGSVSTLKIQRTQQEDSAVYLCASSLPRGQSYEQYFGPGTRLTVT.

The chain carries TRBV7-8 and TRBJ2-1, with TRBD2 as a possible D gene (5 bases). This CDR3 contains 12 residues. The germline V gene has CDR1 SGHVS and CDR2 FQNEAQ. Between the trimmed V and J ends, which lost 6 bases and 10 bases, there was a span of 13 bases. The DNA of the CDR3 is TGTGCCAGCAGGGTGAAGGACTCGGAGCAGTTCTTC. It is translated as CASRVKDSEQFF.

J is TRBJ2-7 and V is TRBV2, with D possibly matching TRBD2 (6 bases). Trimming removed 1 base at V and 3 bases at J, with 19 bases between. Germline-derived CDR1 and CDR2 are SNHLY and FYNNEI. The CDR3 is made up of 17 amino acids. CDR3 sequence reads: CASSEDGGSKRYYEQYF. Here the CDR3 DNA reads TGTGCCAGCAGTGAAGATGGAGGGTCAAAGAGGTACTACGAGCAGTACTTC.

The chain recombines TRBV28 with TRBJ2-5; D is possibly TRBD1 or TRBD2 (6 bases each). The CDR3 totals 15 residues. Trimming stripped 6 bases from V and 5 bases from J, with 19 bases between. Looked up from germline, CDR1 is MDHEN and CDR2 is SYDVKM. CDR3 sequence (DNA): TGTGCCAGCAGACTGGGCGGGACCCAGGGGGAGACCCAGTACTTC. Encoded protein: CASRLGGTQGETQYF.

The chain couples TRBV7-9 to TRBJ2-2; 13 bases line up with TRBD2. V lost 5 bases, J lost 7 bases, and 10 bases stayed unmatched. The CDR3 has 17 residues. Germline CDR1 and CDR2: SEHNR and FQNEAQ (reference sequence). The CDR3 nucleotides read TGTGCCAGCAGCCCCTGGACTAGCGGGAGCGCGGGCGGGGAGCTGTTTTTT. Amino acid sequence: CASSPWTSGSAGGELFF.

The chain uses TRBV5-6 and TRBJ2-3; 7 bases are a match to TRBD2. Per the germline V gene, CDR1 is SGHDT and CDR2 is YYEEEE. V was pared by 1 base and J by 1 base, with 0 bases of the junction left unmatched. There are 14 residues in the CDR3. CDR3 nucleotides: TGTGCCAGCAGCTTGAGCGGGGGCACAGATACGCAGTATTTT. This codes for CASSLSGGTDTQYF.

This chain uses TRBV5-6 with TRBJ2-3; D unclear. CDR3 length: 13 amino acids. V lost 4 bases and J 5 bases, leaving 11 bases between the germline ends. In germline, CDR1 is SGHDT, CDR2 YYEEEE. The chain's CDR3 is CASSPAPGDTQYF. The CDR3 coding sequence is TGTGCCAGCAGCCCGGCCCCGGGAGATACGCAGTATTTT.

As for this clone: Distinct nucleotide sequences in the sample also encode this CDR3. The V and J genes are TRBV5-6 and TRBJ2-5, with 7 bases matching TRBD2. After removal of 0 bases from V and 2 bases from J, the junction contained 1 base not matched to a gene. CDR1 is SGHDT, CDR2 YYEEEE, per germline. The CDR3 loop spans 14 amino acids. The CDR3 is CASSLVGGQETQYF. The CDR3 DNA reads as TGTGCCAGCAGCTTGGTCGGGGGGCAAGAGACCCAGTACTTC.